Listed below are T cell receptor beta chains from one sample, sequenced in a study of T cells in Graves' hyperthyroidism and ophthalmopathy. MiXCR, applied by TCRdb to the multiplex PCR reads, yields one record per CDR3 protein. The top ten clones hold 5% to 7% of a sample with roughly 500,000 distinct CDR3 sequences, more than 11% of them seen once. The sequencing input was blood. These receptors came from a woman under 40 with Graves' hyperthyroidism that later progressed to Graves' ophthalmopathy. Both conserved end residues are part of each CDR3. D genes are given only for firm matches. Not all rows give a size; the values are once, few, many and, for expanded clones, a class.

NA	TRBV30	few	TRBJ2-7	CAWRWRGGSYEQYF	TGTGCCTGGAGGTGGCGGGGAGGCTCCTACGAGCAGTACTTC
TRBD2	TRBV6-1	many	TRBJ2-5	CASKHLGRELGTQYF	TGTGCCAGCAAGCATTTGGGGCGGGAGCTTGGGACCCAGTACTTC
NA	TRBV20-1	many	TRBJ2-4	CSASLGQLAKNIQYF	TGCAGTGCTAGTCTTGGACAATTAGCCAAAAACATTCAGTACTTC
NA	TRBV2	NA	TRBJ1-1	CASSEGPALNTEAFF	TGTGCCAGCAGTGAAGGGCCAGCCTTGAACACTGAAGCTTTCTTT
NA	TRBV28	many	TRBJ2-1	CASRTSSGRRHSYNEQFF	TGTGCCAGCAGAACCTCGTCAGGGCGGCGCCACTCCTACAATGAGCAGTTCTTC
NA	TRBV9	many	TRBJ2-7	CASSVGDSSYEQYF	TGTGCCAGCAGCGTAGGCGACAGCTCCTACGAGCAGTACTTC
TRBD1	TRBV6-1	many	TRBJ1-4	CASSEGLQGGREKLFF	TGTGCCAGCAGTGAAGGTCTCCAGGGGGGGAGGGAAAAACTGTTTTTT
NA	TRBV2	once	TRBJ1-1	CASSERRINTEAFF	TGTGCCAGCAGTGAAAGGAGGATAAACACTGAAGCTTTCTTT
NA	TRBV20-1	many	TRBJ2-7	CSARVARRQSSYEQYF	TGCAGTGCTAGAGTGGCTCGAAGGCAGAGCTCCTACGAGCAGTACTTC
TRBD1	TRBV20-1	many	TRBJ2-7	CSARDGQGSYEQYF	TGCAGTGCTAGAGACGGACAGGGTTCCTACGAGCAGTACTTC
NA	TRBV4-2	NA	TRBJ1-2	CASSQEETENYGYTF	TGTGCCAGCAGCCAGGAAGAAACGGAGAACTATGGCTACACCTTC
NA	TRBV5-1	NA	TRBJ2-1	CASSLARADRGYEQFF	TGCGCCAGCAGCTTGGCCCGGGCGGATAGGGGCTATGAGCAGTTCTTC
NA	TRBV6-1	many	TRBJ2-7	CASSVGLEGPFTEQYF	TGTGCCAGCAGTGTTGGGCTGGAGGGACCCTTTACCGAGCAGTACTTC
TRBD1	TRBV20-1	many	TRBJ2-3	CSASRGPDTQYF	TGCAGTGCTAGCAGGGGGCCAGATACGCAGTATTTT
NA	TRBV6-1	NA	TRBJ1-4	CASSPRNGIENEKLFF	TGTGCCAGCAGTCCCCGGAACGGGATCGAAAATGAAAAACTGTTTTTT
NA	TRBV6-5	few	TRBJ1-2	CASSYIGYNYGYTF	TGTGCCAGCAGTTACATAGGATATAACTATGGCTACACCTTC
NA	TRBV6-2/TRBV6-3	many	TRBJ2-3	CASSYDSKNTDTQYF	TGTGCCAGCAGTTACGACTCGAAGAACACAGATACGCAGTATTTT
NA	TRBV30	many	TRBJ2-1	CAWSALATRGEQFF	TGTGCCTGGAGTGCCTTAGCAACCAGGGGTGAGCAGTTCTTC
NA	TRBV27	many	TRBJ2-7	CASSPGDSSYEQYF	TGTGCCAGCAGTCCAGGGGATTCTTCCTACGAGCAGTACTTC
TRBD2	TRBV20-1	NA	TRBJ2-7	CSARASGTSYERYF	TGCAGTGCTAGGGCTAGCGGGACGTCCTACGAGCGGTACTTC
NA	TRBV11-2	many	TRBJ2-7	CASSNYEQYF	TGTGCCAGCAGCAACTACGAGCAGTACTTC
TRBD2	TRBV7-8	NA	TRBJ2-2	CASSKTSGRGTGELFF	TGTGCCAGCAGCAAAACTAGCGGGAGAGGGACCGGGGAGCTGTTTTTT
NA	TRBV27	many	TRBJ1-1	CASRGGPEAFF	TGTGCCAGCAGGGGGGGACCTGAAGCTTTCTTT
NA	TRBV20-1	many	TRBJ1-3	CSARSGGRNTIYF	TGCAGTGCTAGATCCGGGGGCCGAAACACCATATATTTT
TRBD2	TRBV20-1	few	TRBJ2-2	CSAETSGRANTGELFF	TGCAGTGCTGAGACTAGCGGGAGAGCGAACACCGGGGAGCTGTTTTTT
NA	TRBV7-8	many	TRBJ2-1	CASSLGGDWSYNEQFF	TGTGCCAGCAGCTTAGGGGGGGATTGGTCCTACAATGAGCAGTTCTTC
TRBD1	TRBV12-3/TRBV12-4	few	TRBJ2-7	CASSPGQGKDEQYF	TGTGCCAGCAGTCCAGGACAGGGGAAGGACGAGCAGTACTTC
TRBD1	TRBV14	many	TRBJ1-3	CASSHDGTVGNTIYF	TGTGCCAGCAGCCATGATGGGACAGTCGGAAACACCATATATTTT
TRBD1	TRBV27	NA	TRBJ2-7	CASSHPGTGTGVGEQYF	TGTGCCAGCAGTCACCCCGGGACAGGGACCGGGGTTGGCGAGCAGTACTTC
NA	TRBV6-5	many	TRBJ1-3	CASSYSYGDKKGFSGNTIYF	TGTGCCAGCAGTTACTCGTACGGAGATAAAAAGGGGTTCTCTGGAAACACCATATATTTT
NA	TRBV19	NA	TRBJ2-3	CASSIAYSAGSDTQYF	TGTGCCAGTAGTATAGCTTACTCAGCGGGTTCAGATACGCAGTATTTT
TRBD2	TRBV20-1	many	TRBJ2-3	CSARGVDTQYF	TGCAGTGCTCGGGGGGTGGATACGCAGTATTTT
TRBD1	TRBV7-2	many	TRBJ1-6	CASSLPGQNNSPLHF	TGTGCCAGCAGCTTACCGGGACAGAATAATTCACCCCTCCACTTT
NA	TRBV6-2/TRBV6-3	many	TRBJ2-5	CASRTVGQETQYF	TGTGCCAGCAGGACTGTGGGCCAAGAGACCCAGTACTTC
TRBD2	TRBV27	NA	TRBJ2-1	CASNKWTSADNEQFF	TGTGCCAGCAATAAATGGACTAGCGCCGACAATGAGCAGTTCTTC
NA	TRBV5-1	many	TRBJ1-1	CASSLVSVGNEAFF	TGCGCCAGCAGCTTGGTGTCCGTGGGGAATGAAGCTTTCTTT
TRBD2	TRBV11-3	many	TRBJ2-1	CASSSREGAYNEQFF	TGTGCCAGCAGCTCGCGGGAGGGCGCCTACAATGAGCAGTTCTTC
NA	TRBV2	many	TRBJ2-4	CASAARVAKNIQYF	TGTGCCAGCGCGGCCCGGGTGGCCAAAAACATTCAGTACTTC
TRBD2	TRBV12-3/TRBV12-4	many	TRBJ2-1	CASSPLTGGPPEQFF	TGTGCCAGCAGCCCCTTAACGGGAGGGCCCCCTGAGCAGTTCTTC
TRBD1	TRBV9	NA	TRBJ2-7	CASSARTGGPYEQYF	TGTGCCAGCAGCGCCCGGACAGGGGGACCCTACGAGCAGTACTTC
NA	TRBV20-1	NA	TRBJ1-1	CSAQRAGTNTEAFF	TGCAGTGCTCAGAGAGCAGGGACGAACACTGAAGCTTTCTTT
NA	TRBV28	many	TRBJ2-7	CASRAGATYEQYF	TGTGCCAGCAGGGCAGGGGCAACCTACGAGCAGTACTTC
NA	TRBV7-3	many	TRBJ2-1	CASSLIDNEQFF	TGTGCCAGCAGCTTAATCGACAATGAGCAATTCTTC
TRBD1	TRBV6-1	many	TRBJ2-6	CASSSGTVHSGANVLTF	TGTGCCAGCAGTTCGGGGACAGTTCATTCTGGGGCCAACGTCCTGACTTTC
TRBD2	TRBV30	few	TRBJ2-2	CAWSVGVAGLNTGELFF	TGTGCCTGGAGTGTTGGAGTAGCGGGACTGAACACCGGGGAGCTGTTTTTT
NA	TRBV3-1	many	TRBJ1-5	CASSQDLLSNQPQHF	TGTGCCAGCAGCCAAGATCTGCTTAGCAATCAGCCCCAGCATTTT
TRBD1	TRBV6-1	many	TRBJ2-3	CASWPTGDLPDTQYF	TGTGCCAGCTGGCCGACAGGGGATCTGCCAGATACGCAGTATTTT
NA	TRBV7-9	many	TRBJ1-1	CASSLVREATEAFF	TGTGCCAGCAGCTTAGTACGGGAGGCCACTGAAGCTTTCTTT
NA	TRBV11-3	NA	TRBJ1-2	CASSPRDGAMGYTF	TGTGCCAGCAGCCCAAGGGACGGGGCTATGGGCTACACCTTC